This T cell receptor (beta chain) was retrieved from a study of blood T cell repertoires in COVID-19. CDR3 length: 13 residues. Germline trimming cut 7 bases from V and 3 bases from J; bases unmatched to any gene: 4. Profiled with immunoSEQ multiplex PCR; TCRdb holds only in-frame clones, not every one. The table lists more than 200,000 clones, around 80% of them singletons, with 25% to 35% in the top ten. V usage is TRBV12-3 or TRBV12-4 and J usage is TRBJ1-1; 8 positions agree with TRBD1. This clonotype originated in a middle-aged man with acute or convalescent COVID-19. What was sequenced was peripheral blood. The CDR3 reads CASTLQGDTEAFF. The CDR3 nucleotides are TGTGCCAGCACCCTACAGGGGGACACTGAAGCTTTCTTT.